The 8 T cell receptor beta chains reported below all come from one sample, sequenced in a study of early stage breast cancer tumors. Clones were sequenced by immunoSEQ multiplex PCR, and TCRdb holds only the in-frame ones, with some missing. The table records tens of thousands of clones, less than 75% of them present only once. Sequenced input: breast tumor tissue. All receptors derive from a person in their fifties with breast cancer.

There are a few counts of this clone. The CDR3 region has the DNA TGTGCCAGCAGCTCTCCGGGACTCGACAATGAGCAGTTCTTC. It encodes CASSSPGLDNEQFF. The J gene is TRBJ2-1, the V gene TRBV7-9; D is possibly TRBD2 (6 bases). The CDR3 runs 14 residues. The V end lost 4 bases, the J end lost 5 bases, and 12 bases lay between the germline ends. Looked up from germline, CDR1 is SEHNR and CDR2 is FQNEAQ (reference sequence).

This clone was counted a few times. CDR3 DNA: TGTGCCAGTAGTATGAGATACAATGAGCAGTTCTTC. Translated, it gives CASSMRYNEQFF. The chain uses TRBV19 and TRBJ2-1; D uncertain. V was cut by 3 bases and J by 4 bases, with 4 bases left in between. Germline values: CDR1 LNHDA, CDR2 SQIVND (reference sequence). The length of the CDR3 is 12 residues.

This clone showed up many times. The genes are TRBV10-3 and TRBJ1-2; D might be TRBD1 (6 bases). This CDR3 comprises 13 residues. Germline V gene data show CDR1 as ENHRY and CDR2 as SYGVKD. The ends were cut back, 3 bases at V and 4 bases at J, with 9 bases in the middle. The CDR3, as DNA: TGTGCCATCAGTGAAACAGGGAGCTATGGCTACACCTTC. It specifies CAISETGSYGYTF.

This clone is medium-sized. The chain carries TRBV4-2 and TRBJ2-7; D not resolved. There are 14 residues in the CDR3. V was pared by 1 base and J by 5 bases, with 12 bases between. Germline V lookup: CDR1 LGHNA, CDR2 YNFKEQ. The CDR3 spells CASSQGLEANEQYF. The CDR3 DNA sequence: TGTGCCAGCAGCCAAGGGCTAGAGGCGAACGAGCAGTACTTC.

This clone was found a few times. The genes are TRBV7-2 and TRBJ1-1; D remains ambiguous. CDR3 size: 13 residues. Germline CDR1 SGHTA, CDR2 FQGNSA. The V and J ends lost 6 bases and 2 bases respectively, with 10 bases between them. The DNA of the CDR3 is TGTGCCAGCAGTTCGAGGGTTAACACTGAAGCTTTCTTT. Residues: CASSSRVNTEAFF. Complete variable domain (other parts from reference TRBV7-2 and TRBJ1-1): GAGVSQSPSNKVTEKGKDVELRCDPISGHTALYWYRQSLGQGLEFLIYFQGNSAPDKSGLPSDRFSAERTGGSVSTLTIQRTQQEDSAVYLCASSSRVNTEAFFGQGTRLTVV.

The CDR3 loop reads CASRRGGGTYEQYF. In DNA form, the CDR3 reads TGTGCCAGCAGGAGGGGGGGAGGGACCTACGAGCAGTACTTC. The chain recombines TRBV6-1 with TRBJ2-7, with D possibly TRBD2 on 7 matching bases. The germline V gene has CDR1 MNHNS and CDR2 SASEGT. This CDR3 is 14 amino acids long. V was pared by 6 bases and J by 2 bases, with 14 bases between.

The chain couples TRBV6-5 to TRBJ2-1, with D possibly called TRBD1 or TRBD2 (5 bases each). Trimming removed 7 bases from V and 13 bases from J, with 17 bases in between. This CDR3 is 12 amino acids long. Germline CDR1 is MNHEY and CDR2 is SVGAGI. The CDR3 region has the DNA TGTGCCAGCAATATTCCGGGACCCAACCAGTTCTTC. It codes for CASNIPGPNQFF.

The chain carries TRBV10-3 and TRBJ2-7; TRBD1 or TRBD2 may be the D gene (7 bases each). Germline CDR1 ENHRY, CDR2 SYGVKD. The CDR3 loop spans 14 amino acids. V lost 6 bases to trimming and J lost 4 bases, with 16 bases between them. The CDR3, as DNA: TGTGCCATCAGACCTCAGGGGGGGGATTACGAGCAGTACTTC. This sequence encodes CAIRPQGGDYEQYF.